The entry below describes one TCR beta chain. Antigen unknown. The data were obtained in a study of CD8 T cells in Susac syndrome. Study findings and constraints: The study recognized that the number of individuals in its TCR sequencing and HLA analysis was relatively small.

Trimming took off 6 bases at V and 0 bases at J, with 16 bases between the two ends. This CDR3 spans 16 amino acids. The germline CDR1 and CDR2 sequences are LNHDA and SQIVND (reference sequence). Healthy donors served as the controls. They were matched for age and sex. Negative isolation was used for CD8+ and CD4+ T cells, and FACS enrichment was applied to TEMRA cells. RNA totalling about 0.5 to 1 ug underwent reverse transcription with random hexamers. The amplification used immunoSEQ multiplex PCR on TCR beta CDR3; it spanned 54 Vbeta and 13 Jbeta. MiXCR, run by TCRdb on the immunoSEQ multiplex PCR reads, gives a single entry per CDR3 protein. The sample holds approximately 100,000 distinct CDR3 sequences, about 96% seen once.

The rearrangement links TRBV19 to TRBJ2-3; D gene unclear. The TCR comes from a human donor in good health. Source material: CD4+ T cells from PBMCs. The CDR3 DNA reads TGTGCCAGTAGGAATCTGGGCACAGCTAGCACAGATACGCAGTATTTT. Encoded protein: CASRNLGTASTDTQYF.